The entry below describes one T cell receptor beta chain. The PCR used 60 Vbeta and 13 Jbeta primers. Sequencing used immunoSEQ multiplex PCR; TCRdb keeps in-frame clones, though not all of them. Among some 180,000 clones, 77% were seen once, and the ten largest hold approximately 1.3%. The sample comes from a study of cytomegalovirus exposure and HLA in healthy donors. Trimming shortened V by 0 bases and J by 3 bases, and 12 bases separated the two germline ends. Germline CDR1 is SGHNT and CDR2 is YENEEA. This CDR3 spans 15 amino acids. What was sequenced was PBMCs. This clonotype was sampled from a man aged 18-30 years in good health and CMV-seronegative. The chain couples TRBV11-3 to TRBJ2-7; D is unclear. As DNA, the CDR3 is TGTGCCAGCAGCTTAGATCCCGCACCGAGCTACGAGCAGTACTTC. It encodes CASSLDPAPSYEQYF. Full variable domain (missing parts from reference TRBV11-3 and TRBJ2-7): EAGVVQSPRYKIIEKKQPVAFWCNPISGHNTLYWYLQNLGQGPELLIRYENEEAVDDSQLPKDRFSAERLKGVDSTLKIQPAELGDSAVYLCASSLDPAPSYEQYFGPGTRLTVT.